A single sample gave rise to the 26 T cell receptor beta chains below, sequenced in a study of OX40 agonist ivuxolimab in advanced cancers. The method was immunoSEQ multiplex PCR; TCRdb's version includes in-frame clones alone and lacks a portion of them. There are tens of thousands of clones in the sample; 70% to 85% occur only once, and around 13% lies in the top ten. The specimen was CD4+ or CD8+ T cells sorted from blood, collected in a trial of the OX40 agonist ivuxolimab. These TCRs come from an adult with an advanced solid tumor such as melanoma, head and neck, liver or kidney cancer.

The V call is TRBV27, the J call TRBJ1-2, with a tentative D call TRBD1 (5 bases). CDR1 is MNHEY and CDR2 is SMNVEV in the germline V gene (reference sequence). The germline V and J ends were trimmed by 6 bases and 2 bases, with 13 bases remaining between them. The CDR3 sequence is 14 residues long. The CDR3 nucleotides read TGTGCCAGCAGAAAGTCGGGGGAGAACTATGGCTACACCTTC. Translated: CASRKSGENYGYTF.

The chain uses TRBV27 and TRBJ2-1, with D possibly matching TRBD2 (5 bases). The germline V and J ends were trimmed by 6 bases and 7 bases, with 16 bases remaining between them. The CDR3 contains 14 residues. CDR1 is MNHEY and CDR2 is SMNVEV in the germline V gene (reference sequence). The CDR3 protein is CASRSRLLGNEQFF. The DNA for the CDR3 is TGTGCCAGCAGATCCAGACTACTTGGGAATGAGCAGTTCTTC.

The CDR3 coding sequence is TGCGCCAGCAGCTTGGAAGGTATTGAGCAGTTCTTC. This translates into CASSLEGIEQFF. The chain joins TRBV5-1 to TRBJ2-1; D uncertain. The V gene's germline CDR1 is SGHRS and CDR2 YFSETQ. The CDR3 is made up of 12 amino acids. The V and J ends lost 0 bases and 9 bases respectively, with 7 bases between them.

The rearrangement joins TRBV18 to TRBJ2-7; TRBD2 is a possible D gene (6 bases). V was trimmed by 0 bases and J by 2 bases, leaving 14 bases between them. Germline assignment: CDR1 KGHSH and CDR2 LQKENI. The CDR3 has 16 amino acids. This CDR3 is CASSPPGGLQTYEQYF. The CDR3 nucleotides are TGTGCCAGCTCACCACCGGGGGGACTCCAAACCTACGAGCAGTACTTC.

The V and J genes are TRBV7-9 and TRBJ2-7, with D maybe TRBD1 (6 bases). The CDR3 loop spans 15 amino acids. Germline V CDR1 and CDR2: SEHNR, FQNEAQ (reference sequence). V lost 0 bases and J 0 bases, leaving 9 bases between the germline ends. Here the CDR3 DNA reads TGTGCCAGCAGCTTAGCGGGGGCTAGCTCCTACGAGCAGTACTTC. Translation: CASSLAGASSYEQYF.

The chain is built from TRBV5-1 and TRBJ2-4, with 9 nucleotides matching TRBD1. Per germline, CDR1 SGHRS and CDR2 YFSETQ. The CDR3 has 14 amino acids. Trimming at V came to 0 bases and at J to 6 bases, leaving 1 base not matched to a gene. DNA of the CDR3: TGCGCCAGCAGCTTGGGGACAGGGGTAAACATTCAGTACTTC. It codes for CASSLGTGVNIQYF.

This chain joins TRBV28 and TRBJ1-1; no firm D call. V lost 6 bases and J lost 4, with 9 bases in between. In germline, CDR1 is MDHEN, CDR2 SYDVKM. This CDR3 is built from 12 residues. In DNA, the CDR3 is TGTGCCAGCAGCCCCAGGTCCACTGAAGCTTTCTTT. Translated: CASSPRSTEAFF.

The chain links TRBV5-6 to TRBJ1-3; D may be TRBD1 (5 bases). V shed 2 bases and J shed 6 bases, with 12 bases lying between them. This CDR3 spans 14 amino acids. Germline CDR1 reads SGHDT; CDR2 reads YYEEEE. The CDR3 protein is CASSLRGAPNTIYF. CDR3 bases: TGTGCCAGCAGCTTAAGGGGAGCCCCAAACACCATATATTTT.

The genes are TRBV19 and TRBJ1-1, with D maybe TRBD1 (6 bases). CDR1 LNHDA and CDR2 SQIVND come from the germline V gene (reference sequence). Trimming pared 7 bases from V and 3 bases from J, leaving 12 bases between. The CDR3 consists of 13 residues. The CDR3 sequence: CASTFNRDTEAFF. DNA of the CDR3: TGTGCCAGTACTTTTAACAGGGACACTGAAGCTTTCTTT.

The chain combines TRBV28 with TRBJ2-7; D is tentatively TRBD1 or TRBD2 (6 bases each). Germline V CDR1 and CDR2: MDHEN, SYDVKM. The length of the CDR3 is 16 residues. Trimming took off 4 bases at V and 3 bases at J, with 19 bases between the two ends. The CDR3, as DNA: TGTGCCAGCAGTTCTATCGGAACGGGGGCGGTCTACGAGCAGTACTTC. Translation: CASSSIGTGAVYEQYF.

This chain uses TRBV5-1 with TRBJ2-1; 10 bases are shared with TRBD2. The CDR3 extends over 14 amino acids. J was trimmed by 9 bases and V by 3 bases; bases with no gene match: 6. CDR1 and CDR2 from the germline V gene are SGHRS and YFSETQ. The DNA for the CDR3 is TGCGCCAGCAGCTCGGGACTAGCGTTTAGTGAGCAGTTCTTC. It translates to CASSSGLAFSEQFF.

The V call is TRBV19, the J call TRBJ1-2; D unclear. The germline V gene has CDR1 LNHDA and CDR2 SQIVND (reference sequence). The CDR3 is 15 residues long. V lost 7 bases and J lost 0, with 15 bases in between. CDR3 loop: CASTPGGPANYGYTF. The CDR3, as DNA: TGTGCCAGTACCCCAGGAGGGCCAGCTAACTATGGCTACACCTTC. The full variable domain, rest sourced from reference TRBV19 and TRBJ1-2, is DGGITQSPKYLFRKEGQNVTLSCEQNLNHDAMYWYRQDPGQGLRLIYYSQIVNDFQKGDIAEGYSVSREKKESFPLTVTSAQKNPTAFYLCASTPGGPANYGYTFGSGTRLTVV.

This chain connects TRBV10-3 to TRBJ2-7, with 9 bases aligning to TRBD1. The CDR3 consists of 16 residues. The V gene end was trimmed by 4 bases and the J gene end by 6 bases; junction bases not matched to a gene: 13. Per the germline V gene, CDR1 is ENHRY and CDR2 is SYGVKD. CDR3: CAISVSTGTGPSEQYF. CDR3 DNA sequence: TGTGCCATCAGTGTTAGTACCGGGACAGGGCCTTCCGAGCAGTACTTC.

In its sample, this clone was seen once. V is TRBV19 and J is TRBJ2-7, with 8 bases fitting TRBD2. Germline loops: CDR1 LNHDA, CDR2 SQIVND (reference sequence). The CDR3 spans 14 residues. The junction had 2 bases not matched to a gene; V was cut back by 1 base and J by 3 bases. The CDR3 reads CASSIGTSGYEQYF. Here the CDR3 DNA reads TGTGCCAGTAGTATAGGCACTAGCGGCTACGAGCAGTACTTC.

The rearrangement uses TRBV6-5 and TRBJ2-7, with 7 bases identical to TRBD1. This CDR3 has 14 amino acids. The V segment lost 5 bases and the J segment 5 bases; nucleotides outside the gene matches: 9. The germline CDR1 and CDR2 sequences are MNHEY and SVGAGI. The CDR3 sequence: CASSLSGTADEQYF. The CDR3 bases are TGTGCCAGCAGTCTATCCGGGACAGCCGACGAGCAGTACTTC.

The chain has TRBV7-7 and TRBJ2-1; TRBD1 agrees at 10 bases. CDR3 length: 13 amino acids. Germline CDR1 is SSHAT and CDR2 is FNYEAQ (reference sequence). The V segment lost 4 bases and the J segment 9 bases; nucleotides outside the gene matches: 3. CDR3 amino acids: CASSSTGGGEQFF. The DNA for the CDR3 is TGTGCCAGCAGCTCGACAGGGGGCGGTGAGCAGTTCTTC.

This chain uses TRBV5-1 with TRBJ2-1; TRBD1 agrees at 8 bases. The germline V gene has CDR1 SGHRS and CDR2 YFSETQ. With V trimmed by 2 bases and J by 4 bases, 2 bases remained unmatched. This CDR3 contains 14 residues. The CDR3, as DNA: TGCGCCAGCAGCTTCGGGACAGGTTACAATGAGCAGTTCTTC. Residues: CASSFGTGYNEQFF.

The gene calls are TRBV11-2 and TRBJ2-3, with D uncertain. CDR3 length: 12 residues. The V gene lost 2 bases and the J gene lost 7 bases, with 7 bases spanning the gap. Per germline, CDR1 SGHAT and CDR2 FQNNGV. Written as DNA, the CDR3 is TGTGCCAGCAGCTTAACGCAGTATACGCAGTATTTT. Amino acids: CASSLTQYTQYF.

This chain's CDR3 is CASRDSGRNTQYF. The CDR3 bases are TGTGCCAGTCGGGATAGCGGGAGGAATACGCAGTATTTT. J is TRBJ2-3 and V is TRBV7-2, with 10 positions matching TRBD2. The CDR3 covers 13 residues. In germline, CDR1 is SGHTA, CDR2 FQGNSA. Unmatched junction bases numbered 7, after V lost 9 bases and J lost 7 bases.

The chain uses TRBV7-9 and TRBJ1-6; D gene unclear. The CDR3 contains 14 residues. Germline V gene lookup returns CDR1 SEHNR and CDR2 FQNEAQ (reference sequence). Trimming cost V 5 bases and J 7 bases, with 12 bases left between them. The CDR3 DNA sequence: TGTGCCAGCAGCCCGGTCGTGGAAAATTCACCCCTCCACTTT. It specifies CASSPVVENSPLHF.

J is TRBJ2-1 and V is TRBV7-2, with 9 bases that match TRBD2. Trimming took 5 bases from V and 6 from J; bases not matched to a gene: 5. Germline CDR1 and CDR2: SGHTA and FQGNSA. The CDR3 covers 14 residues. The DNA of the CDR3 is TGTGCCAGCAGCCACGGGACTAGCAGCAATGAGCAGTTCTTC. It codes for CASSHGTSSNEQFF. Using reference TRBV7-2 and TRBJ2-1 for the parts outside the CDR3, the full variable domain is GAGVSQSPSNKVTEKGKDVELRCDPISGHTALYWYRQSLGQGLEFLIYFQGNSAPDKSGLPSDRFSAERTGGSVSTLTIQRTQQEDSAVYLCASSHGTSSNEQFFGPGTRLTVL.

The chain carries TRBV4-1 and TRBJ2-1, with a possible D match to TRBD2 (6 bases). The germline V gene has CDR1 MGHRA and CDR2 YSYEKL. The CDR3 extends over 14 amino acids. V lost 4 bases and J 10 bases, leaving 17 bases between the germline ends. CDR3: CASSRPGTLLEQFF. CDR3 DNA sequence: TGCGCCAGCAGCCGTCCAGGGACTCTACTGGAGCAGTTCTTC.

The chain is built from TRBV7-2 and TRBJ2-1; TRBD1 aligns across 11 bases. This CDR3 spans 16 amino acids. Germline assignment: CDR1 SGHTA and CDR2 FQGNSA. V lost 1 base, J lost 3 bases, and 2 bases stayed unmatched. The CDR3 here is CASSLVGTGGYNEQFF. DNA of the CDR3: TGTGCCAGCAGCTTAGTAGGGACAGGGGGCTACAATGAGCAGTTCTTC.

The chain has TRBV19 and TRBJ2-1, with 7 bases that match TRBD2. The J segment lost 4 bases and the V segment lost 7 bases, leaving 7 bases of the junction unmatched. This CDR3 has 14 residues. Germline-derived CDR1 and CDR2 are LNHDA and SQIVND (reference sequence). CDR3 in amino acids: CASKPASGYNEQFF. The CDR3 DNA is TGTGCCAGTAAGCCGGCTAGCGGATACAATGAGCAGTTCTTC.

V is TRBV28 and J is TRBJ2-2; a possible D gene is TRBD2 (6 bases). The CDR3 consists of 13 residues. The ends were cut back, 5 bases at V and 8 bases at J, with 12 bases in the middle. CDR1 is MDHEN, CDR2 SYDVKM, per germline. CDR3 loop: CASSRLERGELFF. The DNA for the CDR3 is TGTGCCAGCAGTAGACTAGAGAGGGGGGAGCTGTTTTTT. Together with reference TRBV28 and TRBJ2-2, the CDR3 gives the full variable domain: DVKVTQSSRYLVKRTGEKVFLECVQDMDHENMFWYRQDPGLGLRLIYFSYDVKMKEKGDIPEGYSVSREKKERFSLILESASTNQTSMYLCASSRLERGELFFGEGSRLTVL.

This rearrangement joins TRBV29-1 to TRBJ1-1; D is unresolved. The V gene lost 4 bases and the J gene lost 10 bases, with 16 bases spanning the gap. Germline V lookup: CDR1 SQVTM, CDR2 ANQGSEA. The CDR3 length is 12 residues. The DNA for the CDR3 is TGCAGCGTTGGGAAACATCCGGGAGTAGCTTTCTTT. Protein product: CSVGKHPGVAFF.